Below, 16 T cell receptor beta chains from the same sample are listed, as sequenced in a study of shared clonotypes between healthy human individuals. Only in-frame clones appear in the TCRdb table, and some are missing; sequencing was by immunoSEQ multiplex PCR. The sample includes a few hundred thousand clones, more than 95% of them seen just once. Sequencing input: naive CD4+ T cells sorted from blood. Subset indicated: CD45RA+ positively selected. These receptors were collected from a woman in her 30s in good health.

This clone was seen a single time. This chain joins TRBV5-1 and TRBJ1-1; 8 bases agree with TRBD1. CDR1 is SGHRS and CDR2 is YFSETQ in the germline V gene. The CDR3 contains 13 residues. Losses at the gene ends were 6 bases for V and 1 base for J; bases not matched to a gene: 2. The CDR3 sequence is CASKQGENTEAFF. The CDR3 DNA is TGCGCCAGCAAACAGGGGGAGAACACTGAAGCTTTCTTT.

This chain connects TRBV7-3 to TRBJ2-7, with 9 bases lining up with TRBD1. The CDR3 sequence is 14 residues long. Germline V lookup: CDR1 SGHTA, CDR2 FQGTGA. Unmatched junction bases numbered 11, after V lost 5 bases and J lost 9 bases. CDR3 DNA sequence: TGTGCCAGCAGCCCATCGACAGGGGGATCGTTGCAGTACTTC. Protein sequence: CASSPSTGGSLQYF.

This rearrangement joins TRBV19 to TRBJ1-5; no definite D call. The germline V gene encodes CDR1 LNHDA and CDR2 SQIVND (reference sequence). CDR3 length: 17 amino acids. The V end lost 3 bases, the J end lost 0 bases, and 15 bases lay between the germline ends. Here the CDR3 DNA reads TGTGCCAGTAGTATGGTATTATCTGTTTATAGCAATCAGCCCCAGCATTTT. Translation gives CASSMVLSVYSNQPQHF. Based on the CDR3 plus reference TRBV19 and TRBJ1-5, the full variable domain is DGGITQSPKYLFRKEGQNVTLSCEQNLNHDAMYWYRQDPGQGLRLIYYSQIVNDFQKGDIAEGYSVSREKKESFPLTVTSAQKNPTAFYLCASSMVLSVYSNQPQHFGDGTRLSIL.

The chain carries TRBV6-5 and TRBJ2-1; D remains unclear. Per the germline V gene, CDR1 is MNHEY and CDR2 is SVGAGI. This CDR3 comprises 14 residues. With 8 bases removed from V and 15 bases from J, the gap between germline ends came to 26 bases. CDR3 loop: CASATPPASPRLFF. In DNA, the CDR3 is TGTGCCAGCGCCACCCCTCCCGCTTCACCCAGGTTGTTCTTC.

The V call is TRBV5-1, the J call TRBJ1-4, with a tentative D call TRBD1 (5 bases). Germline V CDR1 and CDR2: SGHRS, YFSETQ. This CDR3 comprises 15 residues. V lost 0 bases to trimming and J lost 5 bases, with 11 bases between them. As DNA, the CDR3 is TGCGCCAGCAGCTTGGGGGGCCGAGAGAATGAAAAACTGTTTTTT. Translating it yields CASSLGGRENEKLFF.

Turning to this clone: The junction departs from germline at one end; a sequencing error may be responsible. Different DNA sequences within this sample yield the same CDR3. V gene TRBV29-1 combines with J gene TRBJ2-3; weak D call: TRBD2 (5 bases). Germline V lookup: CDR1 SQVTM, CDR2 ANQGSEA. The CDR3 contains 12 residues. CDR3 DNA: TGTAGCGTTGTCCCCCTTGAAGGTACGCAGTATTTT. Amino acids: CSVVPLEGTQYF.

V is TRBV4-1 and J is TRBJ2-7; TRBD2 matches 8 bases. Unmatched junction bases numbered 14, after V lost 8 bases and J lost 5 bases. Germline V gene data show CDR1 as MGHRA and CDR2 as YSYEKL. The CDR3 has 15 amino acids. This chain's CDR3 is CASGSREGPRDEQYF. The CDR3 nucleotides read TGCGCCAGCGGTTCCCGGGAGGGCCCTCGGGACGAGCAGTACTTC.

This clone was detected once. The chain employs TRBV19 and TRBJ2-7; D not resolved. CDR1 is LNHDA, CDR2 SQIVND, per germline (reference sequence). This CDR3 has 12 amino acids. Between the trimmed V and J ends, which lost 4 bases and 3 bases, there was a span of 7 bases. The CDR3 is CASSKGGYEQYF. DNA for the CDR3: TGTGCCAGTAGTAAGGGCGGCTACGAGCAGTACTTC.

The rearrangement links TRBV27 to TRBJ1-6; D unresolved. The CDR3 length is 18 residues. In germline, CDR1 is MNHEY, CDR2 SMNVEV (reference sequence). V shed 0 bases and J shed 1 base, with 13 bases lying between them. The CDR3 region is CASSLSRSASSYNSPLHF. The CDR3 DNA is TGTGCCAGCAGTTTATCCCGTTCGGCAAGTTCCTATAATTCACCCCTCCACTTT.

In nucleotides, the CDR3 is TGCGCCAGCAGCTCGGACAGGCCCACCAATGAGCAGTTCTTC. Amino acid sequence: CASSSDRPTNEQFF. The rearrangement links TRBV5-1 to TRBJ2-1, with TRBD1 matching over 7 bases. Losses at the gene ends were 3 bases for V and 6 bases for J; bases not matched to a gene: 6. Germline CDR1 and CDR2: SGHRS and YFSETQ. This CDR3 is 14 amino acids long. Variable domain in full (rest from reference TRBV5-1 and TRBJ2-1): KAGVTQTPRYLIKTRGQQVTLSCSPISGHRSVSWYQQTPGQGLQFLFEYFSETQRNKGNFPGRFSGRQFSNSRSEMNVSTLELGDSALYLCASSSDRPTNEQFFGPGTRLTVL.

The chain uses TRBV5-6 and TRBJ2-5; 7 bases fit TRBD2. This CDR3 contains 14 residues. The junction had 6 bases not matched to a gene; V was cut back by 4 bases and J by 3 bases. CDR1 and CDR2 (germline): SGHDT, YYEEEE. In nucleotides, the CDR3 is TGTGCCAGCAGCGGTCGACTAGCAGAAGAGACCCAGTACTTC. Translating gives CASSGRLAEETQYF.

The chain couples TRBV19 to TRBJ1-1; 9 nucleotides align to TRBD1. CDR1 is LNHDA and CDR2 is SQIVND in the germline V gene (reference sequence). The trim removed 5 bases at V and 4 bases at J, leaving 8 bases unmatched. The CDR3 sequence is 15 residues long. CDR3 sequence: CASSFRDRVGTEAFF. The CDR3 nucleotides are TGTGCCAGTAGTTTCCGGGACAGGGTTGGCACTGAAGCTTTCTTT.

This chain joins TRBV5-1 and TRBJ2-3; D uncertain. This CDR3 comprises 16 residues. Germline V gene sequence: CDR1 SGHRS, CDR2 YFSETQ. V dropped 0 bases and J dropped 1 base, with 12 bases sitting between them. In nucleotides, the CDR3 is TGCGCCAGCAGCTTGGCTTTGGGATGGCGCACAGATACGCAGTATTTT. Translation: CASSLALGWRTDTQYF.

This chain connects TRBV5-1 to TRBJ2-1, with 7 nucleotides matching TRBD2. V trimming: 4 bases; J trimming: 6 bases; junction bases outside the gene matches: 4. CDR1 is SGHRS and CDR2 is YFSETQ in the germline V gene. CDR3 length: 13 amino acids. This chain's CDR3 is CASSPASGNEQFF. In nucleotides, the CDR3 is TGCGCCAGCAGCCCGGCTAGCGGCAATGAGCAGTTCTTC.

The CDR3 DNA reads as TGTGCCAGCAGTTTGGACAGATCGAACTATGGCTACACCTTC. Amino acid sequence: CASSLDRSNYGYTF. This chain joins TRBV28 and TRBJ1-2, with D possibly being TRBD1 (6 bases). The CDR3 has 14 residues. The germline CDR1 and CDR2 sequences are MDHEN and SYDVKM. V lost 3 bases, J lost 2 bases, and 10 bases lay in between.

The rearrangement uses TRBV6-1 and TRBJ1-1; D is perhaps TRBD1 (6 bases). The CDR3 has 15 residues. V lost 7 bases, J lost 7 bases, and 22 bases lay in between. Germline V gives CDR1 MNHNS, CDR2 SASEGT. The CDR3 loop reads CASTDGGGPVLEAFF. The CDR3 region has the DNA TGTGCCAGCACGGATGGGGGGGGGCCCGTTCTTGAAGCTTTCTTT.